This TCR beta chain is from a study of graft-versus-host responses after intestinal transplantation. On the study more broadly: Recipients were given multivisceral, liver-intestinal, or isolated intestinal transplants.

Note on this clone: Its target is not known.

The assay was immunoSEQ multiplex PCR, and TCRdb's table has in-frame clones only and misses some. The sample has tens of thousands of clones, about 89% seen once. V lost 0 bases to trimming and J lost 4 bases; unmatched junction nucleotides: 6. This CDR3 region has 15 residues. Germline V gene lookup returns CDR1 MNHEY and CDR2 SMNVEV (reference sequence). Broader study findings: An association linked early post-transplant HvG declines with peak circulating GvH clone levels.

The receptor comes from a human donor who received an intestinal transplant. The rearrangement joins TRBV27 to TRBJ2-7; 7 bases agree with TRBD2. Specimen: unstimulated CD4+ T cells sorted from spleen or lymph node cells, collected before intestinal transplant. The CDR3 loop is CASSLSSIGGYEQYF. The CDR3 DNA follows: TGTGCCAGCAGTTTATCTTCAATCGGGGGGTACGAGCAGTACTTC.